This T cell receptor (beta chain) was profiled in a study of blood T cell repertoires in COVID-19. Assay: immunoSEQ multiplex PCR; the TCRdb copy retains only in-frame clones and omits some. The table shows 100,000 to 150,000 clones, with about 79% occurring only once. Per germline, CDR1 MDHEN and CDR2 SYDVKM. V dropped 5 bases and J dropped 4; count of bases not matched to a gene: 4. CDR3 length equals 14 residues. This TCR came from a middle-aged man with active or convalescent COVID-19. The chain recombines TRBV28 with TRBJ2-2; 7 nucleotides match TRBD1. Sequencing input: peripheral blood. The CDR3 spells CASSLQGFTGELFF. The CDR3 DNA reads TGTGCCAGCAGTCTACAGGGGTTCACCGGGGAGCTGTTTTTT.